The sequence of this T cell receptor beta chain was determined in a study of tumor-infiltrating lymphocytes in localized non-small cell lung cancer. Points from the study as a whole: TCRbeta sequencing showed higher T cell infiltration in tumors than uninvolved lung. No T-cell fraction difference was seen between IM1 and IM2 tumors.

CDR1 SGHRS and CDR2 YFSETQ come from the germline V gene. The CDR3 is 13 amino acids. The ends were cut back, 0 bases at V and 8 bases at J, with 8 bases in the middle. This clone turned up a few times. Its specificity is unknown. The repertoire was sequenced with immunoSEQ multiplex PCR; TCRdb's copy has only in-frame clones and lacks some. In the table there are some 11,000 clones, more than 75% of which are singletons. The chain joins TRBV5-1 to TRBJ1-4; no reliable D call. Sequencing was done on a sample of uninvolved lung tissue not adjacent to the tumor. This TCR was recovered from a human donor with non-small cell lung cancer. Here the CDR3 reads CASSLGAGEKLFF. The CDR3 DNA sequence: TGCGCCAGCAGCTTGGGGGCCGGGGAAAAACTGTTTTTT. The whole variable domain, remainder taken from reference TRBV5-1 and TRBJ1-4, is KAGVTQTPRYLIKTRGQQVTLSCSPISGHRSVSWYQQTPGQGLQFLFEYFSETQRNKGNFPGRFSGRQFSNSRSEMNVSTLELGDSALYLCASSLGAGEKLFFGSGTQLSVL.